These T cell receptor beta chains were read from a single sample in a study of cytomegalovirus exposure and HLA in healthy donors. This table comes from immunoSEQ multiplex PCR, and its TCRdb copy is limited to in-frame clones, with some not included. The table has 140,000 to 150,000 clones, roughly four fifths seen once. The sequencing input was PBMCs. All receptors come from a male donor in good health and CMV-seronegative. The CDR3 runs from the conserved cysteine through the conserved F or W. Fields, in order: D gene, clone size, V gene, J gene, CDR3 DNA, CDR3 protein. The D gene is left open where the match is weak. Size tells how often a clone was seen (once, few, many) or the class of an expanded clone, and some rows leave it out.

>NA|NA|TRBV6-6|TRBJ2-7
TGTGCCAGCAGTAAAGGACTCGGGACCTACGAGCAGTACTTC
CASSKGLGTYEQYF
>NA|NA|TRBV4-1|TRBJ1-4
TGCGCCAGCAGCCCCCGGGGACTAAATGAAAAACTGTTTTTT
CASSPRGLNEKLFF
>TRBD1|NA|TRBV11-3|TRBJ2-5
TGTGCCAGCAGCTTAGCAGGGGGCGGAGAGACCCAGTACTTC
CASSLAGGGETQYF
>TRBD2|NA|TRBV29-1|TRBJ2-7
TGCAGCGTTGAAGGGACTAGCGGAAGCTCCTACGAGCAGTACTTC
CSVEGTSGSSYEQYF
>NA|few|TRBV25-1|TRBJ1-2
TGTGCCAGCAGTGACTCGGGCAGGGCGTCTGGCTACACCTTC
CASSDSGRASGYTF
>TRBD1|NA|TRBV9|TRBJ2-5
TGTGCCAGCAGCTCGGGACAGGGAGCGACCCAGTACTTC
CASSSGQGATQYF
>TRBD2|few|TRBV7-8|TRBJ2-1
TGTGCCAGCAGCCAGGTTGGGAGGGGCAGGGAATATGAGCAGTTCTTC
CASSQVGRGREYEQFF
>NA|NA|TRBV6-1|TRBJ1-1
TGTGCCAGCAGTCCCGGGAAGAACACTGAAGCTTTCTTT
CASSPGKNTEAFF
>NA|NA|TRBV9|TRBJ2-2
TGTGCCAGCAGCGTAGCCAGGAGTGGCCTAGCCATAGGGTCCGGGGAGCTGTTTTTT
CASSVARSGLAIGSGELFF
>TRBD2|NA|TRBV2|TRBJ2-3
TGTGCCAGCAGTCTTGGACTAGCGGGTGCCACAGATACGCAGTATTTT
CASSLGLAGATDTQYF
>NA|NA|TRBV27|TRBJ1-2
TGTGCCAGCAGTTTAAAAAGCCGACGGGAGTACTATGGCTACACCTTC
CASSLKSRREYYGYTF
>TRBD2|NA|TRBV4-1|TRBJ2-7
TGCGCCAGCAGCCAAGAGCCTAGCGGGAGGGAAGAGCAGTACTTC
CASSQEPSGREEQYF
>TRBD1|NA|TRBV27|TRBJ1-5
TGTGCCAGCAGCCGGGACAGGGCCGATCAGCCCCAGCATTTT
CASSRDRADQPQHF
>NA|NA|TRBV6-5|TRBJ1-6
TGTGCCAGCAGTTACTCCGGGAGGGCGGCGTCACCCCTCCACTTT
CASSYSGRAASPLHF
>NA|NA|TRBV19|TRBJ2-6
TGTGCCAGTAGTATATCCGTTTCCGGGGCCAACGTCCTGACTTTC
CASSISVSGANVLTF
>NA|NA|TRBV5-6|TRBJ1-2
TGTGCCAGCAGCTTGGCGGGGGTCCTGCCCCATGGCTACACCTTC
CASSLAGVLPHGYTF
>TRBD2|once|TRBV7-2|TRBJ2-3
TGTGCCAGCAGTGTGGCTAGCGGGAGTCGCGGTGATACGCAGTATTTT
CASSVASGSRGDTQYF
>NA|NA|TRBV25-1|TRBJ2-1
TGTGCCAGCAGTGTGTTTTCAGGGATAGGACACAATGAGCAGTTCTTC
CASSVFSGIGHNEQFF
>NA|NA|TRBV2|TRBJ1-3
TGTGCCAGCAGCGAACTGGAAGGGGCTGGAAACACCATATATTTT
CASSELEGAGNTIYF
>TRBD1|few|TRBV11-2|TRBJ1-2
TGTGCCAGCAGCTTAGGGACAGGTCATGGCTACACCTTC
CASSLGTGHGYTF
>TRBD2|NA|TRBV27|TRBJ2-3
TGTGCCAGTAGTTCTCCTCGGGGGGGCCCCCACCAAGAATCAGATACGCAGTATTTT
CASSSPRGGPHQESDTQYF
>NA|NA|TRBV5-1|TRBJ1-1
TGCGCCAGCAGCCCGGACGGACACATGAACACTGAAGCTTTCTTT
CASSPDGHMNTEAFF
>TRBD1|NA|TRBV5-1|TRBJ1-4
TGCGCCAGCAGCCCGGGGCAGGGGGGCGGATCTAATGAAAAACTGTTTTTT
CASSPGQGGGSNEKLFF
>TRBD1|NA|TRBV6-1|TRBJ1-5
TGTGCCAGCAGTGAATCAGGGGGCCGTCAGCCCCAGCATTTT
CASSESGGRQPQHF
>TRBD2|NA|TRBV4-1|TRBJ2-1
TGCGCCAGCAGCCAAGATCAGATCATGCTCGGGGGGGCCTACAATGAGCAGTTCTTC
CASSQDQIMLGGAYNEQFF
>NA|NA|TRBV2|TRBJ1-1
TGTGCCAGCAAGGGGGGGATGAACACTGAAGCTTTCTTT
CASKGGMNTEAFF
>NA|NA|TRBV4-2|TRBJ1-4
TGTGCCAGCAGCCAAGAGGGAGGAGGGGAGAATGAAAAACTGTTTTTT
CASSQEGGGENEKLFF
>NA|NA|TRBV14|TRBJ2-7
TGTGCCAGCAGCCAAGACTGGACAGTAGGCGAGCAGTACTTC
CASSQDWTVGEQYF
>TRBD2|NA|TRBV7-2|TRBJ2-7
TGTGCCAGCAGCTCCCTTAGCGGGAACTACGAGCAGTACTTC
CASSSLSGNYEQYF
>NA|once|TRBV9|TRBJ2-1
TGTGCCAGCAGCGTAGCGCCAGACTCCTACAATGAGCAGTTCTTC
CASSVAPDSYNEQFF
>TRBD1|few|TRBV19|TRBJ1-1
TGTGCCAGTAGGGGACAGGGGCCTATGAACACTGAAGCTTTCTTT
CASRGQGPMNTEAFF
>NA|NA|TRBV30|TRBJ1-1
TGTGCCCGCAAGTCAATCTCGGTGAACACTGAAGCTTTCTTT
CARKSISVNTEAFF
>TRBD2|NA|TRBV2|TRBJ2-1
TGTGCCAGCAGTAAGCGACTAGCGGGGGAGGACAATGAGCAGTTCTTC
CASSKRLAGEDNEQFF
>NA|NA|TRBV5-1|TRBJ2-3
TGCGCCAGCACCCCGGACAGCACTAGCACAGATACGCAGTATTTT
CASTPDSTSTDTQYF
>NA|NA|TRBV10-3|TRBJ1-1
TGTGCCATCATGAGTATTCATGGGAACACTGAAGCTTTCTTT
CAIMSIHGNTEAFF
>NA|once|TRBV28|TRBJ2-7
TGTGCCAGCAGTTTTAGGGGGTCACAGTACTTC
CASSFRGSQYF
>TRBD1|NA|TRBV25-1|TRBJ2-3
TGTGCCAGCAGTGAAGCAGGGACAGCTAGCACAGATACGCAGTATTTT
CASSEAGTASTDTQYF
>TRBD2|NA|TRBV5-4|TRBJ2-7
TGTGCCAGCAGCGTGTCCCAGCGGGGCTCCTACGAGCAGTACTTC
CASSVSQRGSYEQYF
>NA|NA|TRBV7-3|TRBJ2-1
TGTGCCAGCAGCCCGGGATTGTACTACAATGAGCAGTTCTTC
CASSPGLYYNEQFF